The 20 T cell receptor beta chains listed next were all sequenced from one sample in a study of shared clonotypes between healthy human individuals. The data were produced by immunoSEQ multiplex PCR, yet TCRdb's version contains in-frame clones alone and is incomplete. The table shows 2 million to 2.5 million clones, with nearly 97% occurring only once. Sample: naive CD4+ T cells sorted from blood. Subset: CD45RA+ positively selected. The source is a man between 18 and 35 years old in good health.

The chain has TRBV19 and TRBJ1-5; the match to TRBD1 covers 8 bases. V lost 1 base and J lost 0; bases outside the gene matches: 8. From germline, CDR1 is LNHDA and CDR2 SQIVND (reference sequence). The CDR3 length is 18 residues. CDR3: CASSIVHDRGTSNQPQHF. The CDR3 nucleotides read TGTGCCAGTAGTATAGTTCACGACAGGGGAACTAGCAATCAGCCCCAGCATTTT. Full variable domain (outside the CDR3, taken from reference TRBV19 and TRBJ1-5): DGGITQSPKYLFRKEGQNVTLSCEQNLNHDAMYWYRQDPGQGLRLIYYSQIVNDFQKGDIAEGYSVSREKKESFPLTVTSAQKNPTAFYLCASSIVHDRGTSNQPQHFGDGTRLSIL.

V is TRBV19 and J is TRBJ2-5, with D possibly TRBD1 on 7 matching bases. Germline V gene data show CDR1 as LNHDA and CDR2 as SQIVND (reference sequence). Trimming left V 7 bases short and J 2 bases short, with 17 bases between. The CDR3 runs to 15 residues. CDR3 residues: CASTLGGTAQETQYF. DNA of the CDR3: TGTGCCAGTACCTTAGGGGGGACAGCACAAGAGACCCAGTACTTC.

J is TRBJ2-7 and V is TRBV6-1, with TRBD2 identical over 9 bases. Per the germline V gene, CDR1 is MNHNS and CDR2 is SASEGT. This CDR3 has 15 residues. V trimming: 6 bases; J trimming: 1 base; junction bases outside the gene matches: 7. The DNA for the CDR3 is TGTGCCAGCAGCCGGACTAGCGAAGCTTCCTACGAGCAGTACTTC. Translation gives CASSRTSEASYEQYF.

V and J are TRBV29-1 and TRBJ2-2; a possible D gene is TRBD1 (6 bases). This CDR3 comprises 15 residues. CDR1 and CDR2 from the germline V gene are SQVTM and ANQGSEA. V lost 2 bases and J 2 bases, leaving 12 bases between the germline ends. The CDR3 is CSVEPRGLNTGELFF. Here the CDR3 DNA reads TGCAGCGTTGAACCCAGGGGTTTAAACACCGGGGAGCTGTTTTTT.

The genes are TRBV5-6 and TRBJ1-1; D call uncertain. Deletions cut 2 bases from V and 0 bases from J, with 14 bases between. The CDR3 loop spans 16 amino acids. Germline V gene lookup returns CDR1 SGHDT and CDR2 YYEEEE. The CDR3 nucleotides read TGTGCCAGCAGCTTAAGACCCTTTATTATGAACACTGAAGCTTTCTTT. Residues: CASSLRPFIMNTEAFF.

J is TRBJ2-5 and V is TRBV19, with TRBD2 matching 7 bases. V trimming: 5 bases; J trimming: 5 bases; junction bases outside the gene matches: 8. The CDR3 spans 14 residues. CDR1 LNHDA and CDR2 SQIVND come from the germline V gene (reference sequence). CDR3 in amino acids: CASSVTSRSETQYF. Here the CDR3 DNA reads TGTGCCAGTAGTGTGACTAGCAGGTCGGAGACCCAGTACTTC. Looking up the rest from reference TRBV19 and TRBJ2-5 gives the full variable domain: DGGITQSPKYLFRKEGQNVTLSCEQNLNHDAMYWYRQDPGQGLRLIYYSQIVNDFQKGDIAEGYSVSREKKESFPLTVTSAQKNPTAFYLCASSVTSRSETQYFGPGTRLLVL.

V usage is TRBV25-1 and J usage is TRBJ2-3, with a tentative D call TRBD2 (6 bases). CDR1 and CDR2 (germline): MGHDK, SYGVNS. Trimming stripped 1 base from V and 1 base from J, with 12 bases between. The CDR3 loop spans 16 amino acids. CDR3 DNA sequence: TGTGCCAGCAGTGAATTCCGGGGGATGGGCACAGATACGCAGTATTTT. It yields the protein CASSEFRGMGTDTQYF.

A single count supports this clone. The V and J genes are TRBV11-2 and TRBJ2-1; D possibly uses TRBD1 or TRBD2 (5 bases each). CDR1 and CDR2 from the germline V gene are SGHAT and FQNNGV. This CDR3 spans 13 amino acids. V dropped 5 bases and J dropped 3 bases, with 8 bases sitting between them. CDR3: CASSRDVYNEQFF. CDR3 bases: TGTGCCAGCAGCCGGGACGTCTACAATGAGCAGTTCTTC.

J is TRBJ1-2 and V is TRBV5-6, with no clear D. Trimming took 2 bases from V and 4 from J, leaving 12 bases between them. The CDR3 is 14 residues long. Germline V lookup: CDR1 SGHDT, CDR2 YYEEEE. The CDR3 DNA reads TGTGCCAGCAGCTTAAAGGTGGCGGTCTATGGCTACACCTTC. This codes for CASSLKVAVYGYTF.

V and J are TRBV5-1 and TRBJ1-1, with TRBD1 matching 9 bases. Germline V gene data show CDR1 as SGHRS and CDR2 as YFSETQ. The CDR3 runs 14 residues. V dropped 4 bases and J dropped 4; count of bases not matched to a gene: 5. Here the CDR3 DNA reads TGCGCCAGCAGCCAGATGGACAGGGGCACTGAAGCTTTCTTT. It codes for CASSQMDRGTEAFF.

CDR3 nucleotides: TGTGCCAGCAGTGACGGCAGGGGCGTGGGCACAGATACGCAGTATTTT. It translates to CASSDGRGVGTDTQYF. The V gene is TRBV2, the J gene TRBJ2-3; TRBD1 is a possible D gene (6 bases). The CDR3 is 16 residues long. Germline V gene lookup returns CDR1 SNHLY and CDR2 FYNNEI. Trimming stripped 3 bases from V and 1 base from J, with 14 bases between. Using reference TRBV2 and TRBJ2-3 for the parts outside the CDR3, the full variable domain is EPEVTQTPSHQVTQMGQEVILRCVPISNHLYFYWYRQILGQKVEFLVSFYNNEISEKSEIFDDQFSVERPDGSNFTLKIRSTKLEDSAMYFCASSDGRGVGTDTQYFGPGTRLTVL.

The rearrangement joins TRBV5-6 to TRBJ2-7; 13 bases are shared with TRBD2. The CDR3 contains 16 residues. With V trimmed by 4 bases and J by 5 bases, 9 bases remained unmatched. The V gene's germline CDR1 is SGHDT and CDR2 YYEEEE. The CDR3 spells CASSTVTSGRAHEQYF. CDR3 in DNA: TGTGCCAGCAGCACCGTAACTAGCGGGAGGGCCCACGAGCAGTACTTC.

This clone has only one observation. This chain's CDR3 is CASSTHKGQGYEQYF. Written as DNA, the CDR3 is TGTGCCAGTAGTACTCATAAGGGACAGGGATACGAGCAGTACTTC. J is TRBJ2-7 and V is TRBV19; the match to TRBD1 covers 9 bases. Germline CDR1 reads LNHDA; CDR2 reads SQIVND (reference sequence). V dropped 4 bases and J dropped 4; count of bases not matched to a gene: 8. The CDR3 loop spans 15 amino acids.

The chain combines TRBV4-3 with TRBJ1-4, with TRBD1 matching over 10 bases. CDR1 and CDR2 (germline): LGHNA, YSLEER. CDR3 length equals 17 residues. With V trimmed by 4 bases and J by 7 bases, 12 bases remained unmatched. CDR3 sequence (DNA): TGCGCCAGCAGCCGCCAAGGACAGGGGGATGTGGGTGAAAAACTGTTTTTT. It yields the protein CASSRQGQGDVGEKLFF.

The chain has TRBV6-1 and TRBJ2-7; D might be TRBD2 (5 bases). Trimming shortened V by 6 bases and J by 4 bases, and 13 bases separated the two germline ends. Per germline, CDR1 MNHNS and CDR2 SASEGT. This CDR3 has 13 amino acids. CDR3 protein: CASRRVDGYEQYF. The CDR3 nucleotides read TGTGCCAGCAGGCGGGTGGATGGGTACGAGCAGTACTTC.

This chain connects TRBV5-4 to TRBJ1-2, with 10 bases identical to TRBD1. CDR1 and CDR2 (germline): SGHNT, YYREEE (reference sequence). The V gene end was trimmed by 0 bases and the J gene end by 5 bases; junction bases not matched to a gene: 4. This CDR3 is built from 15 residues. CDR3 region: CASSLARQGAYGYTF. The CDR3 nucleotides read TGTGCCAGCAGCTTGGCAAGACAGGGGGCATATGGCTACACCTTC.

The chain carries TRBV6-1 and TRBJ1-2; tentative D call: TRBD1 (6 bases). V was trimmed by 6 bases and J by 4 bases, leaving 12 bases between them. This CDR3 contains 13 residues. Germline loops: CDR1 MNHNS, CDR2 SASEGT. CDR3: CASRVGGSYGYTF. The CDR3 bases are TGTGCCAGCAGGGTAGGGGGGTCCTATGGCTACACCTTC.

The chain uses TRBV29-1 and TRBJ1-3, with a tentative D call TRBD1 (5 bases). This CDR3 has 14 amino acids. Trimming pared 2 bases from V and 2 bases from J, leaving 10 bases between. CDR1 and CDR2 (germline): SQVTM, ANQGSEA. CDR3 sequence: CSVEQGGAGNTIYF. The CDR3 nucleotides read TGCAGCGTTGAACAGGGCGGTGCTGGAAACACCATATATTTT.

This clone has only one observation. The chain is built from TRBV15 and TRBJ2-7; D is undetermined. Germline V gene lookup returns CDR1 LNHNV and CDR2 YYDKDF (reference sequence). CDR3 length equals 12 residues. Trimming pared 5 bases from V and 3 bases from J, leaving 8 bases between. The CDR3 DNA is TGTGCCACCAGCGGACGAAACTACGAGCAGTACTTC. Translated, it gives CATSGRNYEQYF.

The chain recombines TRBV7-9 with TRBJ1-1; D gene unclear. Germline V gene lookup returns CDR1 SEHNR and CDR2 FQNEAQ (reference sequence). Between the trimmed V and J ends, which lost 0 bases and 4 bases, there was a span of 9 bases. There are 14 residues in the CDR3. The CDR3 DNA reads as TGTGCCAGCAGCTTAGCGCGGCAAATCACTGAAGCTTTCTTT. The encoded protein is CASSLARQITEAFF.